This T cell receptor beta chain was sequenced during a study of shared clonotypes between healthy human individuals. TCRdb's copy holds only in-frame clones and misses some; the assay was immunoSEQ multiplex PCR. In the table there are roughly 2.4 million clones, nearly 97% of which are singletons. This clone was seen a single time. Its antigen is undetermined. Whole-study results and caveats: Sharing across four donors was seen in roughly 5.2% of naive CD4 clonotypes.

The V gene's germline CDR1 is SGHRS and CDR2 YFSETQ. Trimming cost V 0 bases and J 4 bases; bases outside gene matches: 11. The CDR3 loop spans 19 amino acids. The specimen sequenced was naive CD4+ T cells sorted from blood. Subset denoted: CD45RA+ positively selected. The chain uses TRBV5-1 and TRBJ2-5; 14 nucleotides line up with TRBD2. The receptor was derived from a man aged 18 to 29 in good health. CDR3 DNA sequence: TGCGCCAGCAGCTTGGTGGCAGCCCGACTAGCGGGGGGGCGAGAGACCCAGTACTTC. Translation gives CASSLVAARLAGGRETQYF.